Listed below are T cell receptor beta chains from one sample, sequenced in a study of T cells after yellow fever vaccination. MiXCR, applied by TCRdb to the 5' RACE reads, yields one record per CDR3 protein. This sample has approximately 250,000 distinct CDR3 sequences, with 5.5% to 8.5% found just once. This material consisted of CD4+ T cells sorted from PBMCs, taken on the day of the yellow fever booster vaccination. These receptors all stem from a young man who received the YFV17D yellow fever vaccine. Each CDR3 is given with its conserved first and last residue. Fields, in order: J gene, D gene, clone size, V gene, CDR3 protein, CDR3 DNA. D genes are given only for firm matches. Size values are once, few and many counts, or a class for expanded clones, and some rows have none.

j_gene: TRBJ1-1
d_gene: .
abundance: .
v_gene: TRBV30
CDR3aa: CAWSKQGGTEAFF
CDR3nt: TGTGCCTGGAGTAAACAGGGCGGCACTGAAGCTTTCTTT

j_gene: TRBJ2-2
d_gene: TRBD2
abundance: many
v_gene: TRBV29-1
CDR3aa: CSVPGLASTGELFF
CDR3nt: TGCAGCGTTCCGGGACTAGCGAGCACCGGGGAGCTGTTTTTT

j_gene: TRBJ2-5
d_gene: .
abundance: many
v_gene: TRBV18
CDR3aa: CASSQTDVGTQYF
CDR3nt: TGTGCCAGCTCACAAACCGATGTAGGGACCCAGTACTTC

j_gene: TRBJ2-3
d_gene: TRBD1
abundance: .
v_gene: TRBV29-1
CDR3aa: CSVQQGAFTDTQYF
CDR3nt: TGCAGCGTTCAACAGGGGGCTTTCACAGATACGCAGTATTTT

j_gene: TRBJ2-5
d_gene: TRBD1
abundance: many
v_gene: TRBV7-6
CDR3aa: CASSRDRGGETQYF
CDR3nt: TGTGCCAGCAGCCGTGACAGGGGCGGAGAGACCCAGTACTTC

j_gene: TRBJ2-7
d_gene: TRBD1
abundance: .
v_gene: TRBV2
CDR3aa: CASSASRGQGEQYF
CDR3nt: TGTGCCAGCAGCGCTTCCAGGGGGCAGGGCGAGCAGTACTTC

j_gene: TRBJ2-1
d_gene: TRBD2
abundance: many
v_gene: TRBV6-1
CDR3aa: CASSLAVKGYEQFF
CDR3nt: TGTGCCAGCTCACTAGCGGTAAAAGGGTATGAGCAGTTCTTC

j_gene: TRBJ1-1
d_gene: .
abundance: many
v_gene: TRBV19
CDR3aa: CASTPDGYTEAFF
CDR3nt: TGTGCCAGTACCCCGGACGGATACACTGAAGCTTTCTTT

j_gene: TRBJ2-3
d_gene: .
abundance: few
v_gene: TRBV7-2
CDR3aa: CASSLEGGGRSDTQYF
CDR3nt: TGTGCCAGCAGCTTAGAAGGGGGCGGGAGGTCAGATACGCAGTATTTT

j_gene: TRBJ1-1
d_gene: .
abundance: .
v_gene: TRBV5-1
CDR3aa: CASSLATGMTEAFF
CDR3nt: TGCGCCAGCAGCTTGGCCACAGGGATGACTGAAGCTTTCTTT

j_gene: TRBJ1-3
d_gene: .
abundance: few
v_gene: TRBV18
CDR3aa: CASSPPTISGNTIYF
CDR3nt: TGTGCCAGCTCACCTCCAACCATCTCTGGAAACACCATATATTTT

j_gene: TRBJ2-1
d_gene: TRBD1
abundance: .
v_gene: TRBV5-4
CDR3aa: CASTLTGASYNEQFF
CDR3nt: TGTGCCAGCACCCTCACAGGGGCTTCGTACAATGAGCAGTTCTTC

j_gene: TRBJ2-5
d_gene: TRBD1
abundance: .
v_gene: TRBV14
CDR3aa: CASSLRQGFQETQYF
CDR3nt: TGTGCCAGCAGCCTACGACAGGGGTTCCAAGAGACCCAGTACTTC